The rows below give T cell receptor beta chains drawn from one sample of a study of sequential checkpoint blockade in melanoma. Clones were sequenced by immunoSEQ multiplex PCR, and TCRdb holds only the in-frame ones, with some missing. The sample has some 20,000 clones, roughly 61% seen once; the top ten hold roughly a sixth. Sequenced material: CD8+ T cells sorted from blood (inferred from file names), taken from a patient given nivolumab and ipilimumab in sequence. These receptors were obtained from a human donor with melanoma. CDR3s include the opening cysteine and the closing phenylalanine or tryptophan. D genes are given only for firm matches. Not every row has a clone size; where given, it reads once, few, many or a size class.

J gene | clone size | D gene | V gene | CDR3 DNA | CDR3 protein
TRBJ2-7 | - | TRBD2 | TRBV6-5 | TGTGCCAGCAGCCCCGGACTAGCTGGCGAGCAGTACTTC | CASSPGLAGEQYF
TRBJ1-3 | few | TRBD1 | TRBV28 | TGTGCCAGCAGTCTCACAGGGGGTCCTGGAAACACCATATATTTT | CASSLTGGPGNTIYF
TRBJ2-2 | - | TRBD1 | TRBV7-6 | TGTGCCAGCAGCTTGGGGAACAGGGGATTTACCGGGGAGCTGTTTTTT | CASSLGNRGFTGELFF
TRBJ2-7 | - | - | TRBV5-6 | TGTGCCAGCAACAACTGGGACATCTCCTACGAGCAGTACTTC | CASNNWDISYEQYF
TRBJ2-3 | - | TRBD2 | TRBV9 | TGTGCCAGCAGCGTAGAATCGGGAGGGCCGGGAGATACGCAGTATTTT | CASSVESGGPGDTQYF
TRBJ2-1 | - | - | TRBV9 | TGTGCCAGCAGCGTGTTTGAGAGCTCCTACAATGAGCAGTTCTTC | CASSVFESSYNEQFF
TRBJ2-5 | - | - | TRBV25-1 | TGTGCCAGCAGTGGGGGAACAGGGCTAGAGACCCAGTACTTC | CASSGGTGLETQYF
TRBJ1-6 | - | TRBD1 | TRBV5-3 | TGTGCCAGAAGCCTGGGCCGGAGGACAGGGGGTCCCCTCCACTTT | CARSLGRRTGGPLHF
TRBJ2-2 | - | - | TRBV9 | TGTGCCAGCAGCGTAGATGACTCCGGGGAGCTGTTTTTT | CASSVDDSGELFF
TRBJ2-3 | - | TRBD1 | TRBV27 | TGTGCCAGCAGTTTATCACAGGGGGGCGATACGCAGTATTTT | CASSLSQGGDTQYF
TRBJ2-5 | - | TRBD1 | TRBV27 | TGTGCCAGCAGTTTTGGACAGGGCGAGACCCAGTACTTC | CASSFGQGETQYF
TRBJ2-1 | - | TRBD2 | TRBV30 | TGTGCCTGGAGCCAGGGGCGCGGGGGGGCGGGAAATGAGCAGTTCTTC | CAWSQGRGGAGNEQFF
TRBJ2-7 | - | - | TRBV28 | TGTGCCAGCAGTCTTACAGGGGCGGGGATCTACGAGCAGTACTTC | CASSLTGAGIYEQYF
TRBJ1-2 | medium-sized | TRBD1 | TRBV7-6 | TGTGCCAGCAGCTCCCCGTTGGACAGGGGCAGGGTCGATGGCTACACCTTC | CASSSPLDRGRVDGYTF
TRBJ2-7 | few | - | TRBV6-1 | TGTGCCAGCAGTGAAACGGGGGGGACAGCCGAGCAGTACTTC | CASSETGGTAEQYF
TRBJ2-5 | - | - | TRBV10-1 | TGCGCCAGCATCATTAACACAGAGGGAGAGACCCAGTACTTC | CASIINTEGETQYF
TRBJ1-2 | - | - | TRBV6-5 | TGTGCCAGCAGTTACTCAGATAGTTATGGCTACACCTTC | CASSYSDSYGYTF
TRBJ2-3 | few | - | TRBV6-4 | TGTGCCAGCAGTGAAGGTAGTAGCAGCACAGATACGCAGTATTTT | CASSEGSSSTDTQYF
TRBJ1-2 | once | TRBD1 | TRBV29-1 | TGCAGAGGGGACAGCAACTATGGCTACACCTTC | CRGDSNYGYTF
TRBJ1-1 | - | - | TRBV11-2 | TGTGCCAGCAGCTCCTCCACTGAAGCTTTCTTT | CASSSSTEAFF
TRBJ1-2 | few | TRBD1 | TRBV11-1 | TGTGCCAGCAGCCCGGGACAGGGGGCGTATGGCTACACCTTC | CASSPGQGAYGYTF
TRBJ1-1 | - | - | TRBV27 | TGTGCCAGCAGCTTTCTCCCCTACGCTGAAGCTTTCTTT | CASSFLPYAEAFF
TRBJ2-5 | few | TRBD1 | TRBV10-3 | TGTGCCATCAGTTGGGACAGGACCCAAGAGACCCAGTACTTC | CAISWDRTQETQYF
TRBJ2-7 | - | TRBD1 | TRBV6-1 | TGTGCCAGCAGTGTGGGGACAGTCTATTCCTACGAGCAGTACTTC | CASSVGTVYSYEQYF
TRBJ2-1 | - | TRBD2 | TRBV5-6 | TGTGCCAGCAGCAGGGACTACTATGAGCAGTTCTTC | CASSRDYYEQFF
TRBJ2-7 | - | - | TRBV5-5 | TGTGCCAGCAGCCCAGATTCCTACGAGCAGTACTTC | CASSPDSYEQYF
TRBJ1-2 | few | TRBD1 | TRBV11-2 | TGTGCCAGCAGCCCGGGACAGGGGGCGTATGGCTACACCTTC | CASSPGQGAYGYTF
TRBJ2-5 | - | TRBD1 | TRBV27 | TGTGCCAGCAGCCTCGGACAGGCAACGGCCCAGTACTTC | CASSLGQATAQYF
TRBJ1-3 | - | - | TRBV5-1 | TGCGCCAGCAGCGCGTATTCTTCCGGGGGATCGGGCTCTGGAAACACCATATATTTT | CASSAYSSGGSGSGNTIYF
TRBJ1-5 | few | TRBD1 | TRBV28 | TGTGCCAGCAGAACGACAGGGGGCGGTCAGCCCCAGCATTTT | CASRTTGGGQPQHF
TRBJ2-1 | few | - | TRBV7-6 | TGTGCCAGCAGCTCCAGGGTCAATGAGCAGTTCTTC | CASSSRVNEQFF
TRBJ2-1 | few | TRBD1 | TRBV5-1 | TGCGCCAGCAGCATGCTAGGGACAGGTCTATACAATGAGCAGTTCTTC | CASSMLGTGLYNEQFF
TRBJ1-2 | few | TRBD1 | TRBV6-9 | TGTGCCAGCAGTACAGGGGGAGATGGCTACACCTTC | CASSTGGDGYTF
TRBJ1-1 | - | - | TRBV7-6 | TGTGCCAGCAGCTTAGGCGGGGTCAGGAACACTGAAGCTTTCTTT | CASSLGGVRNTEAFF
TRBJ1-2 | medium-sized | - | TRBV7-9 | TGTGCCAGCAGCTTAGGAGCCTCGTATGGCTACACCTTC | CASSLGASYGYTF
TRBJ1-1 | - | - | TRBV6-5 | TGTGCCAGCAGTCTGAGGGGGACGGTAAACACTGAAGCTTTCTTT | CASSLRGTVNTEAFF
TRBJ2-3 | - | - | TRBV7-2 | TGTGCCAGCAGCTTAGCTAGCGGCCAAGGGGATACGCAGTATTTT | CASSLASGQGDTQYF
TRBJ2-7 | - | TRBD2 | TRBV9 | TGTGCCAGCAGCCCCACCGGGGGGGACTACGAGCAGTACTTC | CASSPTGGDYEQYF
TRBJ2-2 | - | - | TRBV13 | TGTGCCAGCAGCCCAACGGGACTCAGCACCGGGGAGCTGTTTTTT | CASSPTGLSTGELFF
TRBJ2-7 | - | - | TRBV7-9 | TGTGCCAGCAGCGCGACCTACGAGCAGTACTTC | CASSATYEQYF
TRBJ2-7 | few | TRBD1 | TRBV5-4 | TGTGCCAGCAGCTACCGTTTTCAGGGGGCTATTTACGAGCAGTACTTC | CASSYRFQGAIYEQYF
TRBJ1-1 | - | TRBD1 | TRBV7-9 | TGTGCCAGCAGCCGCACTATGTCCGGGACAGGGTATACTGAAGCTTTCTTT | CASSRTMSGTGYTEAFF
TRBJ1-5 | - | TRBD1 | TRBV19 | TGTGCCAGTAGTATGCGACAGGGAAATCAGCCCCAGCATTTT | CASSMRQGNQPQHF
TRBJ1-4 | few | - | TRBV27 | TGTGCCAGCAGTCCCCAGGGTAGTGGTGAAAAACTGTTTTTT | CASSPQGSGEKLFF
TRBJ1-2 | - | - | TRBV11-2 | TGTGCCAGCAGCTCAGCTCAGGGAAGCTATGGCTACACCTTC | CASSSAQGSYGYTF
TRBJ2-1 | - | TRBD1 | TRBV27 | TGTGCCAGCAGCCTTACAGGGGGCGTTTACAATGAGCAGTTCTTC | CASSLTGGVYNEQFF
TRBJ2-5 | few | - | TRBV27 | TGTGCCAGCAGTTTATCAGGGGTACAAGAGACCCAGTACTTC | CASSLSGVQETQYF
TRBJ1-2 | - | TRBD1 | TRBV4-2 | TGTGCCAGCAGCCAAGATGGGGCCTGGGACAGGGGGGGAGGCTACACCTTC | CASSQDGAWDRGGGYTF
TRBJ1-4 | - | - | TRBV7-8 | TGTGCCAGCAGCCCCCCGGTGGTGGGGGCAACAACTAATGAAAAACTGTTTTTT | CASSPPVVGATTNEKLFF
TRBJ2-2 | - | - | TRBV6-5 | TGTGCCAGCAGCAACTTTCCCGCCCGGGAGCTGTTTTTT | CASSNFPARELFF
TRBJ1-1 | - | TRBD1 | TRBV5-4 | TGTGCCAGCAGCTTGAGGACAGGGGGGAACACTGAAGCTTTCTTT | CASSLRTGGNTEAFF
TRBJ2-6 | - | TRBD1 | TRBV30 | TGTGCCTGGGGCCGGGACAGGGGTTCTGGGGCCAACGTCCTGACTTTC | CAWGRDRGSGANVLTF
TRBJ2-1 | once | TRBD2 | TRBV7-6 | TGTGCCAGCAGCTTGGGGACTAGCGGGGGTAACGAGCAGTTCTTC | CASSLGTSGGNEQFF
TRBJ2-1 | - | TRBD2 | TRBV9 | TGTGCCAGCAGCGGACCTACTAGCGGGGTCTACAATGAGCAGTTCTTC | CASSGPTSGVYNEQFF
TRBJ1-2 | - | - | TRBV6-5 | TGTGCCAGCAGTTACGGGGAGGGCTATGGCTACACCTTC | CASSYGEGYGYTF